The 18 T cell receptor beta chains given below trace back to one sample, sequenced in a study of cytomegalovirus exposure and HLA in healthy donors (dated by TCRdb to the late 2010s). Receptor amplification or capture employed the immunoSEQ multiplex PCR assay. For the multiplex PCR, a mixture combining 60 forward primers for TCR Vbeta segments and 13 reverse primers for TCR Jbeta segments was used. Not all clones reach the TCRdb copy of this immuneACCESS table, which keeps in-frame sequences only. Checked studies attribute under half of the gap to unresolved V genes and leave the rest unexplained. This sample gives roughly 120,000 clones in total; roughly two thirds of them show up just once. 1.6% of the sample comes from the top ten. Sequenced sample: PBMCs. The receptors come from a man aged 25 to 40 in good health and CMV-seropositive.

The chain recombines TRBV7-9 with TRBJ1-5, with D maybe TRBD1 (6 bases). The CDR3 contains 14 residues. The germline gives CDR1 SEHNR, CDR2 FQNEAQ (reference sequence). Between the trimmed V and J ends, which lost 5 bases and 10 bases, there was a span of 18 bases. CDR3 in amino acids: CASSPGDRYRPQHF. Written as DNA, the CDR3 is TGTGCCAGCAGCCCCGGCGACAGGTACCGTCCCCAGCATTTT.

This clone was seen only a few times. The rearrangement links TRBV5-1 to TRBJ2-3; 14 bases map to TRBD2. The germline V gene has CDR1 SGHRS and CDR2 YFSETQ. The CDR3 runs 18 residues. Germline trimming cut 3 bases from V and 0 bases from J; bases unmatched to any gene: 6. CDR3 nucleotides: TGCGCCAGCAGCTCAGGACTAGCGGGAGGTCCCAGCACAGATACGCAGTATTTT. Translation: CASSSGLAGGPSTDTQYF.

With respect to this clone: Other nucleotide sequences in the sample specify the same CDR3. The rearrangement joins TRBV5-1 to TRBJ1-1; D perhaps matches TRBD1 (5 bases). Germline CDR1 is SGHRS and CDR2 is YFSETQ. Trimming cost V 0 bases and J 1 base, with 7 bases left between them. The length of the CDR3 is 14 residues. CDR3 coding DNA: TGCGCCAGCAGCTTGGCCGGGGGGAACACTGAAGCTTTCTTT. This codes for CASSLAGGNTEAFF.

The rearrangement links TRBV6-6 to TRBJ1-5, with unresolved D. CDR1 and CDR2 (germline): MNHNY, SVGAGI (reference sequence). Trimming pared 2 bases from V and 5 bases from J, leaving 7 bases between. This CDR3 is 13 amino acids long. The CDR3 here is CASSYGEDQPQHF. Here the CDR3 DNA reads TGTGCCAGCAGTTACGGAGAGGATCAGCCCCAGCATTTT.

The chain carries TRBV7-9 and TRBJ1-1, with D perhaps matching TRBD1 (5 bases). This CDR3 region has 13 residues. Trimming removed 6 bases at V and 5 bases at J, with 13 bases between. Germline CDR1 is SEHNR and CDR2 is FQNEAQ (reference sequence). CDR3 nucleotide sequence: TGTGCCAGCAGTCAAGGGGTGAGAACTGAAGCTTTCTTT. It yields the protein CASSQGVRTEAFF.

The chain links TRBV28 to TRBJ2-7, with 7 bases aligning to TRBD2. CDR3 length: 15 amino acids. V shed 2 bases and J 2 bases; nucleotides not matched to a gene: 6. Germline V gene sequence: CDR1 MDHEN, CDR2 SYDVKM. The CDR3 spells CASSLGGVPPYEQYF. In nucleotides, the CDR3 is TGTGCCAGCAGTTTAGGGGGGGTCCCCCCCTACGAGCAGTACTTC.

The chain couples TRBV4-1 to TRBJ1-3; perhaps TRBD1 as D (5 bases). Germline CDR1 MGHRA, CDR2 YSYEKL. This CDR3 is built from 12 residues. DNA of the CDR3: TGCGGGACAAAATCCTCTGGAAACACCATATATTTT. It codes for CGTKSSGNTIYF.

The gene calls are TRBV28 and TRBJ1-5; 12 bases are shared with TRBD1. This CDR3 is built from 21 residues. Germline trimming cut 4 bases from V and 1 base from J; bases unmatched to any gene: 17. CDR1 MDHEN and CDR2 SYDVKM come from the germline V gene. CDR3 coding DNA: TGTGCCAGCAGTTCACTAAAAAAGACCGGGACAGGGGGCGCGAGCAATCAGCCCCAGCATTTT. Translating it yields CASSSLKKTGTGGASNQPQHF. Variable domain in full (rest from reference TRBV28 and TRBJ1-5): DVKVTQSSRYLVKRTGEKVFLECVQDMDHENMFWYRQDPGLGLRLIYFSYDVKMKEKGDIPEGYSVSREKKERFSLILESASTNQTSMYLCASSSLKKTGTGGASNQPQHFGDGTRLSIL.

The V gene is TRBV4-1, the J gene TRBJ2-1; 11 nucleotides line up with TRBD2. The CDR3 length is 21 residues. V gave up 4 bases and J gave up 0 bases; unmatched junction bases: 17. The germline V gene has CDR1 MGHRA and CDR2 YSYEKL. The CDR3 DNA sequence: TGCGCCAGCAGCCCGACCCTACCGGGACTAGCGGTCCTCGGCTCCTACAATGAGCAGTTCTTC. This codes for CASSPTLPGLAVLGSYNEQFF.

This clone has only a few counts. The chain has TRBV7-3 and TRBJ1-1, with a possible D match to TRBD1 (6 bases). V was clipped by 4 bases and J by 3 bases, with 12 bases between them. Germline CDR1 and CDR2: SGHTA and FQGTGA. The CDR3 is 14 residues long. CDR3 amino acids: CASSYSPGDTEAFF. CDR3 bases: TGTGCCAGCAGCTACTCGCCAGGGGACACTGAAGCTTTCTTT.

V is TRBV6-1 and J is TRBJ2-5; D might be TRBD1 (6 bases). The CDR3 runs 13 residues. Germline lookup yields CDR1 MNHNS and CDR2 SASEGT. Between the trimmed V and J ends, which lost 8 bases and 2 bases, there was a span of 12 bases. The CDR3 DNA reads as TGTGCCAGCCTTCGGACAGAACAAGAGACCCAGTACTTC. Protein: CASLRTEQETQYF.

This clone was found a few times. The V gene is TRBV5-1, the J gene TRBJ2-2, with a possible D match to TRBD2 (6 bases). In germline, CDR1 is SGHRS, CDR2 YFSETQ. The germline V and J ends were trimmed by 2 bases and 5 bases, with 13 bases remaining between them. The length of the CDR3 is 15 residues. The chain's CDR3 is CASSFPGGDTGELFF. The CDR3 DNA is TGCGCCAGCAGCTTCCCTGGAGGGGATACCGGGGAGCTGTTTTTT.

V and J are TRBV30 and TRBJ2-7; D is perhaps TRBD2 (6 bases). Between the trimmed V and J ends, which lost 4 bases and 3 bases, there was a span of 13 bases. The CDR3 is 13 amino acids. The germline gives CDR1 GTSNPN, CDR2 SVGIG (reference sequence). CDR3 loop: CAWNRDLDYEQYF. As DNA, the CDR3 is TGTGCCTGGAACCGGGACTTAGACTACGAGCAGTACTTC.

This clone appeared a single time. This chain joins TRBV5-1 and TRBJ2-4, with D maybe TRBD1 (5 bases). CDR3 length equals 14 residues. Per the germline V gene, CDR1 is SGHRS and CDR2 is YFSETQ. Trimming cost V 3 bases and J 7 bases, with 14 bases left between them. DNA of the CDR3: TGCGCCAGCAGCTACGACAGCCCTGGGAACATTCAGTACTTC. Translating gives CASSYDSPGNIQYF.

This clone appeared a few times. V gene TRBV6-6 combines with J gene TRBJ1-1; 8 nucleotides agree with TRBD1. V shed 8 bases and J 0 bases; nucleotides not matched to a gene: 8. Germline V gene lookup returns CDR1 MNHNY and CDR2 SVGAGI (reference sequence). This CDR3 comprises 15 residues. CDR3 nucleotide sequence: TGTGCCAGCGGACCAGGGGGCAACCTGAACACTGAAGCTTTCTTT. Protein: CASGPGGNLNTEAFF.

This chain connects TRBV19 to TRBJ2-7; a possible D gene is TRBD1 (6 bases). This CDR3 region has 13 residues. Germline V gene lookup returns CDR1 LNHDA and CDR2 SQIVND (reference sequence). Trimming removed 3 bases from V and 4 bases from J, with 10 bases in between. The DNA for the CDR3 is TGTGCCAGTAGTATGTCCGACAGGTACGAGCAGTACTTC. It yields the protein CASSMSDRYEQYF. The full variable domain, with the rest looked up from reference TRBV19 and TRBJ2-7, is DGGITQSPKYLFRKEGQNVTLSCEQNLNHDAMYWYRQDPGQGLRLIYYSQIVNDFQKGDIAEGYSVSREKKESFPLTVTSAQKNPTAFYLCASSMSDRYEQYFGPGTRLTVT.

The V call is TRBV28, the J call TRBJ1-5; a possible D gene is TRBD1 (5 bases). The CDR3 contains 14 residues. Germline CDR1 reads MDHEN; CDR2 reads SYDVKM. Trimming left V 5 bases short and J 2 bases short, with 10 bases between. This CDR3 reads CASSDDRGNQPQHF. The CDR3 DNA follows: TGTGCCAGCAGTGATGACAGAGGCAATCAGCCCCAGCATTTT. Combining the CDR3 with reference TRBV28 and TRBJ1-5 gives the whole variable domain DVKVTQSSRYLVKRTGEKVFLECVQDMDHENMFWYRQDPGLGLRLIYFSYDVKMKEKGDIPEGYSVSREKKERFSLILESASTNQTSMYLCASSDDRGNQPQHFGDGTRLSIL.

The V and J genes are TRBV2 and TRBJ1-1; D remains ambiguous. Germline V gene data show CDR1 as SNHLY and CDR2 as FYNNEI. The V end lost 4 bases, the J end lost 1 base, and 7 bases lay between the germline ends. This CDR3 has 13 amino acids. Written as DNA, the CDR3 is TGTGCCAGCAGTGTTGAGTCGAACACTGAAGCTTTCTTT. Encoded protein: CASSVESNTEAFF.